Presented here are 7 T cell receptor beta chains from one specimen sequenced in a study of cytomegalovirus exposure and HLA in healthy donors. Sequencing was performed with immunoSEQ multiplex PCR; in TCRdb, only in-frame clones are kept and a portion is missing. The sample includes tens of thousands of clones, roughly 94% of them seen just once. Specimen: PBMCs. The receptors here all came from a woman under 30 in good health and CMV-seronegative.

This clone was counted only a few times. This rearrangement joins TRBV5-6 to TRBJ2-7, with 9 bases lining up with TRBD1. Looked up from germline, CDR1 is SGHDT and CDR2 is YYEEEE. V gave up 1 base and J gave up 2 bases; unmatched junction bases: 7. This CDR3 is built from 16 residues. CDR3 amino acids: CASSLLSWTGAYEQYF. The CDR3 DNA sequence: TGTGCCAGCAGCTTGCTTTCCTGGACAGGGGCCTACGAGCAGTACTTC.

This chain links TRBV15 with TRBJ1-2; TRBD1 agrees at 8 bases. The CDR3 consists of 17 residues. With 1 base clipped from V and 3 bases from J, the junction kept 10 bases outside the gene matches. Germline V lookup: CDR1 LNHNV, CDR2 YYDKDF (reference sequence). CDR3 nucleotide sequence: TGTGCCACCAGCAGAGGGGGCAGGGGGCAAAAGGACTATGGCTACACCTTC. Its translation: CATSRGGRGQKDYGYTF.

The chain uses TRBV7-3 and TRBJ2-7; tentative D call: TRBD1 (5 bases). This CDR3 has 13 residues. Germline V gene sequence: CDR1 SGHTA, CDR2 FQGTGA. V lost 6 bases to trimming and J lost 7 bases, with 16 bases between them. DNA of the CDR3: TGTGCCAGCAGTCCCGGCCTCAAGGGGGAGCAGTACTTC. It encodes CASSPGLKGEQYF.

This chain joins TRBV15 and TRBJ2-5; 10 nucleotides line up with TRBD2. CDR3 length equals 10 residues. Germline values: CDR1 LNHNV, CDR2 YYDKDF (reference sequence). V lost 4 bases and J lost 14; bases outside the gene matches: 1. CDR3 DNA: TGTGCCACCAGCATAGCGGGGGGATACTTC. It is translated as CATSIAGGYF.

This rearrangement joins TRBV10-3 to TRBJ1-1, with 9 bases that match TRBD1. This CDR3 comprises 13 residues. Germline-derived CDR1 and CDR2 are ENHRY and SYGVKD. V lost 8 bases to trimming and J lost 3 bases; unmatched junction nucleotides: 4. CDR3 DNA: TGTGCCATCCGGACAGGGGTCGACACTGAAGCTTTCTTT. This encodes CAIRTGVDTEAFF.

This rearrangement joins TRBV7-9 to TRBJ1-1; possibly TRBD1 for D (6 bases). The CDR3 is 19 residues long. V lost 4 bases, J lost 5 bases, and 29 bases lay in between. CDR1 SEHNR and CDR2 FQNEAQ come from the germline V gene (reference sequence). The CDR3 loop is CASSSGLRTVGPWWTEAFF. In DNA form, the CDR3 reads TGTGCCAGCAGCTCGGGATTAAGGACAGTGGGCCCTTGGTGGACTGAAGCTTTCTTT.

This rearrangement joins TRBV11-2 to TRBJ1-1; D is uncertain. Germline CDR1 is SGHAT and CDR2 is FQNNGV. Between the trimmed V and J ends, which lost 4 bases and 4 bases, there was a span of 13 bases. The CDR3 is 14 amino acids. CDR3 DNA sequence: TGTGCCAGCAGCTCGGGGTCCCAGCCCACTGAAGCTTTCTTT. As protein: CASSSGSQPTEAFF. The full variable domain, rest sourced from reference TRBV11-2 and TRBJ1-1, is EAGVAQSPRYKIIEKRQSVAFWCNPISGHATLYWYQQILGQGPKLLIQFQNNGVVDDSQLPKDRFSAERLKGVDSTLKIQPAKLEDSAVYLCASSSGSQPTEAFFGQGTRLTVV.